This is a list of T cell receptor beta chains from one sample in a study of blood T cell repertoires in COVID-19. Measured with immunoSEQ multiplex PCR; TCRdb has only the in-frame clones, and not every one. The table lists 250,000 or so clones, about 85% of them singletons. The sequencing input was PBMCs or T cells enriched from blood (not recorded which). The receptors originated from a man aged 25 to 45 who had recovered from COVID-19. CDR3s include the opening cysteine and the closing phenylalanine or tryptophan. The order of the fields is CDR3 DNA, CDR3 protein, J gene, V gene, D gene, CDR3 length, clone size. D genes are given only for firm matches. The listing skips clone size in some rows; elsewhere it reads once, few, many or a size class.

TGTGCCATCAGACTTGCGGGAGGGCCGATCGATGAGCAGTTCTTC,CAIRLAGGPIDEQFF,TRBJ2-1,TRBV10-3,TRBD2,15,-
TGTGCCACAAAGTGGGGAGGGGATAGCAATCAGCCCCAGCATTTT,CATKWGGDSNQPQHF,TRBJ1-5,TRBV19,-,15,-
TGTGCCAGCAGTCAGGGACAGGGTCTGAACACTGAAGCTTTCTTT,CASSQGQGLNTEAFF,TRBJ1-1,TRBV6-5,TRBD1,15,once
TGTGCCAGCAGACTAGCTTCCTACGAGCAGTACTTC,CASRLASYEQYF,TRBJ2-7,TRBV28,-,12,-
TGTGCCAGTAGTATAGCGGGAGGGCCTTGGGCGGAGCAGTTCTTC,CASSIAGGPWAEQFF,TRBJ2-1,TRBV19,TRBD2,15,-
TGCGCCAGCAGTGAGCCGAAGGCAAGGGGCACCGGGGAGCTGTTTTTT,CASSEPKARGTGELFF,TRBJ2-2,TRBV10-1,-,16,-
TGTGCCTGTGACAGGGGTGGAGAGACCCAGTACTTC,CACDRGGETQYF,TRBJ2-5,TRBV30,TRBD1,12,-
TGTGCCAGCAGCCAGCATCAAAAAAGACTCGCGGAAGAGCAGTACTTC,CASSQHQKRLAEEQYF,TRBJ2-7,TRBV3-1/TRBV3-2,-,16,few
TGCGCCAGCAGTGAGTTTCAGGGGTTCGTTGGGGGCGCGAGTCAGCCCCAGCATTTT,CASSEFQGFVGGASQPQHF,TRBJ1-5,TRBV10-2,-,19,-
TGTGCCAGCAGTTTCTCAGGACAGGACTACGAGCAGTACTTC,CASSFSGQDYEQYF,TRBJ2-7,TRBV27,TRBD1,14,-
TGCAGCGTCGAAACAGGGAATCCTGAGCAGTTCTTC,CSVETGNPEQFF,TRBJ2-1,TRBV29-1,-,12,-
TGTGCCAGCAGCCAGGCCTCCTCCTACAATGAGCAGTTCTTC,CASSQASSYNEQFF,TRBJ2-1,TRBV14,-,14,-
TGTGCCAGCAGGGTTAGCGGGAGTGGGTACGAGCAGTACTTC,CASRVSGSGYEQYF,TRBJ2-7,TRBV6-5,TRBD2,14,-
TGTGCCAGCTTGGGCAGGGCAGATAGAAATTCACCCCTCCACTTT,CASLGRADRNSPLHF,TRBJ1-6,TRBV27,-,15,once
TGTGCCAGCAGTCCGTACCTAGCTACGGAGACCCAGTACTTC,CASSPYLATETQYF,TRBJ2-5,TRBV28,-,14,-
TGTGCCAGCAGCTTGTCGGGAAGCTCTGGAAACACCATATATTTT,CASSLSGSSGNTIYF,TRBJ1-3,TRBV5-4,-,15,-
TGTGCCAGCAGCTTAGGACTCTTAAACACAGATACGCAGTATTTT,CASSLGLLNTDTQYF,TRBJ2-3,TRBV7-6,-,15,-
TGTGCCAGCAGTTCGGACAGGGGGCGCGGGTACTATGGCTACACCTTC,CASSSDRGRGYYGYTF,TRBJ1-2,TRBV27,TRBD1,16,-
TGTGCCAGCAGTTTATTTGGACAGCTGAACACTGAAGCTTTCTTT,CASSLFGQLNTEAFF,TRBJ1-1,TRBV28,-,15,-
TGTGCCAGCAGCTTACTAGCGGGGGCTGCCACCCATACGCAGTATTTT,CASSLLAGAATHTQYF,TRBJ2-3,TRBV3-1/TRBV3-2,TRBD2,16,-
TGTGCCAGCTCAACCCAGACAGGGGTCGGCTCCTACGAGCAGTACTTC,CASSTQTGVGSYEQYF,TRBJ2-7,TRBV18,TRBD1,16,few
TGCGCCAGCAGCCAGGATCTACTAGCGGGGGCCCACACAGATACGCAGTATTTT,CASSQDLLAGAHTDTQYF,TRBJ2-3,TRBV4-3,TRBD2,18,-
TGTGCCAGCAGCTGGACAGGCCTAACTAATGAAAAACTGTTTTTT,CASSWTGLTNEKLFF,TRBJ1-4,TRBV11-2,TRBD1,15,-
TGTGCCAGCAGCGGTCCCGGGACAGGTCAACATTCTAATGAAAAACTGTTTTTT,CASSGPGTGQHSNEKLFF,TRBJ1-4,TRBV9,TRBD1,18,-
TGTGCCAGTAGTTCGCGGGTCGCCTCCTACGAGCAGTACTTC,CASSSRVASYEQYF,TRBJ2-7,TRBV19,-,14,-
TGTGCCAGCTCCCCGCCGGCGGGACGATACGAGCAGTACTTC,CASSPPAGRYEQYF,TRBJ2-7,TRBV18,-,14,-
TGTGCCAGCAGCTTCAGGGTATCGGGCACTGAAGCTTTCTTT,CASSFRVSGTEAFF,TRBJ1-1,TRBV13,-,14,-
TGTGCCAGCAGTTATCAAGCGGGGGGCGCAGATACGCAGTATTTT,CASSYQAGGADTQYF,TRBJ2-3,TRBV6-2/TRBV6-3,TRBD2,15,many
TGCGCCAGCAGCCCTCTCCTACCTGGCTACACCTTC,CASSPLLPGYTF,TRBJ1-2,TRBV5-1,-,12,-
TGTGCCAGCAGTTTTCCCACCTACGAGCAGTACTTC,CASSFPTYEQYF,TRBJ2-7,TRBV6-2/TRBV6-3,-,12,-
TGTGCCAGCAGCTTAGTTAGCGGGAGCCGGTACAATGAGCAGTTCTTC,CASSLVSGSRYNEQFF,TRBJ2-1,TRBV11-2,TRBD2,16,-
TGTGCCAGCAGTTTTTGGAGCATGAGGGGGGACAGGAATGAAAAACTGTTTTTT,CASSFWSMRGDRNEKLFF,TRBJ1-4,TRBV28,TRBD1,18,-